This entry lists 4 T cell receptor beta chains sequenced from one sample in a study of blood T cell repertoires in COVID-19. The data were produced by immunoSEQ multiplex PCR, yet TCRdb's version contains in-frame clones alone and is incomplete. Of 55,000 to 80,000 clones listed, approximately 79% are singletons. The specimen was peripheral blood. These receptors were collected from a man aged 55 to 70 with acute or convalescent COVID-19.

This clone was observed a single time. The V call is TRBV5-6, the J call TRBJ2-2; a possible D gene is TRBD2 (7 bases). Per germline, CDR1 SGHDT and CDR2 YYEEEE. The CDR3 consists of 14 residues. V was trimmed by 5 bases and J by 7 bases, leaving 15 bases between them. The CDR3: CASRPWGGHGELFF. The CDR3 DNA reads as TGTGCCAGCAGGCCATGGGGGGGCCACGGGGAGCTGTTTTTT.

This rearrangement joins TRBV5-1 to TRBJ2-1; 13 bases agree with TRBD2. The J segment lost 7 bases and the V segment lost 4 bases, leaving 8 bases of the junction unmatched. The germline V gene has CDR1 SGHRS and CDR2 YFSETQ. There are 16 residues in the CDR3. The CDR3 reads CASSAPGLAGLNEQFF. CDR3 DNA sequence: TGCGCCAGCAGCGCCCCGGGACTAGCGGGATTAAATGAGCAGTTCTTC.

This chain uses TRBV9 with TRBJ2-7; 10 nucleotides align to TRBD2. There are 14 residues in the CDR3. From germline, CDR1 is SGDLS and CDR2 YYNGEE. V was pared by 0 bases and J by 3 bases, with 0 bases of the junction left unmatched. The CDR3 DNA follows: TGTGCCAGCAGCGTAGCTAGCGGGAGCTACGAGCAGTACTTC. Translating gives CASSVASGSYEQYF.

The chain carries TRBV5-1 and TRBJ2-7; 8 bases map to TRBD1. Per germline, CDR1 SGHRS and CDR2 YFSETQ. With V trimmed by 5 bases and J by 4 bases, 11 bases remained unmatched. The CDR3 extends over 15 amino acids. The CDR3 region is CASRSGQGMFYEQYF. In nucleotides, the CDR3 is TGCGCCAGCAGATCTGGACAGGGCATGTTTTACGAGCAGTACTTC.